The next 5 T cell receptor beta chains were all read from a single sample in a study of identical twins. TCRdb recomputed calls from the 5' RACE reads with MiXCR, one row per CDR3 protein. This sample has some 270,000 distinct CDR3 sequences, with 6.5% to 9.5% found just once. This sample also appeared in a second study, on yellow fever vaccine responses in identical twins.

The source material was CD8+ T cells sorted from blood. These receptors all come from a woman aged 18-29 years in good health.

CDR3 amino acids: CASRGPLSDTQYF. The CDR3 coding sequence is TGTGCCAGCAGGGGCCCGTTATCGGATACGCAGTATTTT. V gene TRBV28 combines with J gene TRBJ2-3; no firm D call. This CDR3 has 13 amino acids. Germline V gene data show CDR1 as MDHEN and CDR2 as SYDVKM. V lost 6 bases to trimming and J lost 6 bases, with 13 bases between them.

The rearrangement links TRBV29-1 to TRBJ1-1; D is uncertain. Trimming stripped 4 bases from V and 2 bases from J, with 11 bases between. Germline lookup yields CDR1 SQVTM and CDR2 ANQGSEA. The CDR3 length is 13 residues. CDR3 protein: CSVVGGFNTEAFF. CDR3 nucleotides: TGCAGCGTTGTCGGAGGTTTCAACACTGAAGCTTTCTTT.

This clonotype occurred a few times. The CDR3 protein is CARRQGELNTGELFF. In DNA form, the CDR3 reads TGTGCCAGGCGACAGGGCGAATTGAACACCGGGGAGCTGTTTTTT. The chain recombines TRBV19 with TRBJ2-2; 7 bases are a match to TRBD1. The CDR3 covers 15 residues. Germline CDR1 reads LNHDA; CDR2 reads SQIVND (reference sequence). With V trimmed by 9 bases and J by 1 base, 8 bases remained unmatched.

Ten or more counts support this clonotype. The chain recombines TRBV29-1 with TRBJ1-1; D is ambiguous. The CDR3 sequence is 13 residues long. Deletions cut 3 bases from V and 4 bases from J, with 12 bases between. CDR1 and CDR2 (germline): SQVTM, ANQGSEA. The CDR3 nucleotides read TGCAGCGTTGAGCGGGGTGATGGCACTGAAGCTTTCTTT. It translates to CSVERGDGTEAFF. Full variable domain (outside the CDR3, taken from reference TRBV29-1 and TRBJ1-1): SAVISQKPSRDICQRGTSLTIQCQVDSQVTMMFWYRQQPGQSLTLIATANQGSEATYESGFVIDKFPISRPNLTFSTLTVSNMSPEDSSIYLCSVERGDGTEAFFGQGTRLTVV.

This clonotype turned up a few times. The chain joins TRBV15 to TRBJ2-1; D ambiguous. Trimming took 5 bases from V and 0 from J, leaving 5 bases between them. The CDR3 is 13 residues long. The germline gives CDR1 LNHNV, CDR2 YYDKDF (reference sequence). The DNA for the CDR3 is TGTGCCACCAGCGGGCACTCCTACAATGAGCAGTTCTTC. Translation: CATSGHSYNEQFF.